This TCR beta chain was documented in a study of blood T cell repertoires in COVID-19 (dated by TCRdb to between 2020 and 2021). Regarding the research as a whole: Collaborator samples came from the United States, Italy and Spain and covered acute and convalescent phases of COVID-19. The prospective study material was composed of cDNA or gDNA derived from T cells, B-cell-depleted T cells, or PBMCs. The dataset comprised deeply sampled blood TCRbeta repertoires from subjects exposed to, actively infected with, or recovered from COVID-19. The repertoires were released in a freely available public database intended as a resource for research on the immune response to SARS-CoV-2. The samples were drawn from two sources: the first 160 participants of the ongoing ImmuneRACE study, and 1,000 to 1,500 subjects contributed by 6 global collaborators. Nearly every sample came with metadata listing a de-identified subject ID, COVID-19 status, age in years and sex. Where HLA class I and class II types were available, the types were taken from metadata supplied by the sample provider, not from assay-based typing.

Whole blood was collected in K2EDTA tubes by collaborating institutions according to the institutions' own protocols. For TCRbeta analysis, collaborators shipped samples in one of three forms: frozen whole blood, isolated PBMCs, or DNA extracted from either of those sample types. Results the study describes overall, beyond this receptor: How much clinical and demographic metadata was included differed by source and by participant, and the metadata was provided uncurated.

V loses 2 bases of germline sequence and J loses 0 bases, and the interval between the two ends is 7 bases. From the cysteine up to the phenylalanine, the CDR3 has a length of 14 residues. The sequence is cut down to CDR3 DNA, 42 bases in frame from base 1. As encoded in the germline V gene (reference sequence), CDR1 is LNHDA while CDR2 is SQIVND. The immunoSEQ Assay, a bias-controlled multiplex PCR, was used to amplify TCRbeta CDR3 regions from genomic DNA. In the paper's pipeline: Within the assay, amplification of reference gene primers was used to estimate how many nucleated cells each sample contained. To quantify the absolute abundance of each unique TCRbeta CDR3 rearrangement, sequence reads were collapsed and filtered. For each sample, productive Simpson clonality was calculated as the square root of Simpson's diversity index across productive rearrangements. The table comes from immuneACCESS by way of TCRdb, which keeps in-frame sequences with V and J called. Part of the clones is missing from these tables; in studies checked, under half for an unresolved V gene and the rest for unknown reasons. The V and J calls and clone size are taken from that table; D and trimming were inferred from the DNA. This sample comprises approximately 100,000 clones, over 75% of them detected only once. The ten largest clones add up to 9.5% to 13% of the sample.

Comments on this clone: Its antigen has not been determined. Base qualities are not provided; no much larger clone lies one nucleotide away.

This sequence uses TRBV19 and TRBJ1-1; the D gene lacks a confident call. Sequenced material: peripheral blood. This clonotype originated in a woman under 40 with acute or convalescent COVID-19. The CDR3 reads CASSISLMNTEAFF. The nucleotide sequence is TGTGCCAGTAGTATAAGCCTAATGAACACTGAAGCTTTCTTT.